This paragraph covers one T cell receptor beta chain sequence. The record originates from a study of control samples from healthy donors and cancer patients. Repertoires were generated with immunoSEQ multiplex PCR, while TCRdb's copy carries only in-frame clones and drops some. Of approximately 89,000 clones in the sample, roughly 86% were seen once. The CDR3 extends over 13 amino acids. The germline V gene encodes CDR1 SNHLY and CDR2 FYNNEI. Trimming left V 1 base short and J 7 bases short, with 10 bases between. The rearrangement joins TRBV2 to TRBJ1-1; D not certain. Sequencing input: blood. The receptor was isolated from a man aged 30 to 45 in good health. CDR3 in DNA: TGTGCCAGCAGTGAAGGTCAAAACCTTGAAGCTTTCTTT. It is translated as CASSEGQNLEAFF. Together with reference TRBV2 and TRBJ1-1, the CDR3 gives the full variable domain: EPEVTQTPSHQVTQMGQEVILRCVPISNHLYFYWYRQILGQKVEFLVSFYNNEISEKSEIFDDQFSVERPDGSNFTLKIRSTKLEDSAMYFCASSEGQNLEAFFGQGTRLTVV.